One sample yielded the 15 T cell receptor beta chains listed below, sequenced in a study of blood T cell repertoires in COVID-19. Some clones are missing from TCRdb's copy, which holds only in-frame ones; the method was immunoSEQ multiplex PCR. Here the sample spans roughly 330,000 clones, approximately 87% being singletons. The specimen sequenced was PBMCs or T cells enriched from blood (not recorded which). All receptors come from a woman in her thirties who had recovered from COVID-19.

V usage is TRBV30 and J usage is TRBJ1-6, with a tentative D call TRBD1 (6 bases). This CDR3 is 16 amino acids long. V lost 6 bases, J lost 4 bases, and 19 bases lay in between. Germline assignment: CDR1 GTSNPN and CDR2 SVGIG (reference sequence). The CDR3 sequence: CACSRRTANYNSPLHF. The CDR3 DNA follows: TGTGCCTGCTCCCGGCGGACAGCGAATTATAATTCACCCCTCCACTTT.

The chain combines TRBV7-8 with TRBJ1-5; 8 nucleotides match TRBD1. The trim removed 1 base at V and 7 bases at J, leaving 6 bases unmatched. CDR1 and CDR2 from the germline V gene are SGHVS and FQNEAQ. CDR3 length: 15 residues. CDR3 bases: TGTGCCAGCAGCTTAGACCGGACAGGGATACAGCCCCAGCATTTT. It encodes CASSLDRTGIQPQHF.

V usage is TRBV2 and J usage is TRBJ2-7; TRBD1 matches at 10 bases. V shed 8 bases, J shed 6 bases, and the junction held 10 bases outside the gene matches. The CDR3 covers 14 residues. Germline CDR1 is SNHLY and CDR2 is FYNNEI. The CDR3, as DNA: TGTGCCAGCTTTGGCCCCGGGACAGGGGTCGAGCAGTACTTC. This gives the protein CASFGPGTGVEQYF.

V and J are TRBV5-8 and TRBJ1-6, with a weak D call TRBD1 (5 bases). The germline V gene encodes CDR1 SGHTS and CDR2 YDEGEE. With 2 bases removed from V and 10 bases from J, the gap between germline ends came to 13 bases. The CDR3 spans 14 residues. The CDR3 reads CASSFPGSPSPLHF. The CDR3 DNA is TGTGCCAGCAGCTTTCCAGGGTCCCCCTCACCCCTCCACTTT.

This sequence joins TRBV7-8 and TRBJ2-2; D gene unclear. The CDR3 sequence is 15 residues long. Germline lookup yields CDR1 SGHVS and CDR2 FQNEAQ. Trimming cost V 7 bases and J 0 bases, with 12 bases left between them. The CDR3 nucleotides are TGTGCCAGCACGGGTTGGTCAACGAACACCGGGGAGCTGTTTTTT. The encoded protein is CASTGWSTNTGELFF.

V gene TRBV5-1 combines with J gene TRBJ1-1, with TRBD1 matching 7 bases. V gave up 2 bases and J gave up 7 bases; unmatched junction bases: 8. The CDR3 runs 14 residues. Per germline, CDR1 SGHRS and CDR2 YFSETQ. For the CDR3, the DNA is TGCGCCAGCAGCTTCGGGACAGCGCCAAATGAAGCTTTCTTT. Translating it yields CASSFGTAPNEAFF.

CDR3 nucleotides: TGTGCCAGTCGAAGCGGGACAGGGAAATACACCTTC. It encodes CASRSGTGKYTF. The genes are TRBV25-1 and TRBJ1-2; 9 nucleotides align to TRBD1. The CDR3 sequence is 12 residues long. V lost 9 bases to trimming and J lost 11 bases; unmatched junction nucleotides: 10. CDR1 is MGHDK, CDR2 SYGVNS, per germline.

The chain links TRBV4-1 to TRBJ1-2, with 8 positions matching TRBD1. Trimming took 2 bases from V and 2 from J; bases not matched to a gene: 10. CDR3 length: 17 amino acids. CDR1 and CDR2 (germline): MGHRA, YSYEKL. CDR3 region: CASSQSPLAGGNYGYTF. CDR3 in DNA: TGCGCCAGCAGCCAATCTCCTCTCGCAGGGGGCAACTATGGCTACACCTTC.

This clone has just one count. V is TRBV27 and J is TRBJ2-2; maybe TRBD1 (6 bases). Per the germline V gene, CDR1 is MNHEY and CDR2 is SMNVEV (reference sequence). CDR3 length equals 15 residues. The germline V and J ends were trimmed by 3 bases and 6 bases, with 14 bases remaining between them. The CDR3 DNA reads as TGTGCCAGCAGTTTCATGGGCAGGGGACCCGGGGAGCTGTTTTTT. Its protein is CASSFMGRGPGELFF.

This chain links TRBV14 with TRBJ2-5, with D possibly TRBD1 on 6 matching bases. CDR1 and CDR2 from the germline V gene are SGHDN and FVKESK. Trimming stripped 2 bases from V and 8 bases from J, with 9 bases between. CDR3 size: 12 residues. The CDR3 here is CASSQTGFTQYF. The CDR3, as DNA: TGTGCCAGCAGCCAAACAGGGTTTACCCAGTACTTC.

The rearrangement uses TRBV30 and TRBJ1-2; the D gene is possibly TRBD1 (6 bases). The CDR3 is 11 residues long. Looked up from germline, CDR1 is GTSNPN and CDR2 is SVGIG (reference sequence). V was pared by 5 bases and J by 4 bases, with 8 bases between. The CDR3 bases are TGTGCCTGGGACAGGAGCTATGGCTACACCTTC. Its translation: CAWDRSYGYTF.

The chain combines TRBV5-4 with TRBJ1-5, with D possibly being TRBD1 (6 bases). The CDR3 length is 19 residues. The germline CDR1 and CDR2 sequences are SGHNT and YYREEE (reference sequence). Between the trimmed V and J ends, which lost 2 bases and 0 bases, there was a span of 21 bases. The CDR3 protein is CASSLGGNRDRSSNQPQHF. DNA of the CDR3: TGTGCCAGCAGCTTAGGGGGTAACAGGGATCGGAGTAGCAATCAGCCCCAGCATTTT. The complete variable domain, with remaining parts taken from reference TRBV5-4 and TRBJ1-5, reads ETGVTQSPTHLIKTRGQQVTLRCSSQSGHNTVSWYQQALGQGPQFIFQYYREEENGRGNFPPRFSGLQFPNYSSELNVNALELDDSALYLCASSLGGNRDRSSNQPQHFGDGTRLSIL.

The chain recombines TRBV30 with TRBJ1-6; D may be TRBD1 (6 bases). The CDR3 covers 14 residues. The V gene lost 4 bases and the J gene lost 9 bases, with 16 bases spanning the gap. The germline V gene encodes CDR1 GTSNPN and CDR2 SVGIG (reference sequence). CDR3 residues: CAWTNGGQGSPLHF. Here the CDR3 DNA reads TGTGCCTGGACCAACGGGGGGCAGGGTTCACCCCTCCACTTT.

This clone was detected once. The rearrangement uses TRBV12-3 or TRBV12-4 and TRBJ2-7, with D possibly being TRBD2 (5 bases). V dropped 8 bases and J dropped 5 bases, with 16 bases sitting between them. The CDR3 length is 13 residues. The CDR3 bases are TGTGCCAGCCGCAGAGCGGAGCGGAACGAGCAGTACTTC. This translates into CASRRAERNEQYF.

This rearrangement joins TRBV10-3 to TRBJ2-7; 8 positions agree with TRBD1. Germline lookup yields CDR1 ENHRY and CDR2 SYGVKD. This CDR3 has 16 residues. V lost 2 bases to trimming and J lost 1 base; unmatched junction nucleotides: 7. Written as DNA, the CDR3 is TGTGCCATCAGTGAGCCAGGACAGGGCGGATCCTACGAGCAGTACTTC. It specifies CAISEPGQGGSYEQYF.